This TCR beta chain was captured by sequencing in a study of cytomegalovirus exposure and HLA in healthy donors. Points from the study as a whole: V- and J-gene trimming in TCR beta was tied to a missense DCLRE1C variant by an analysis performed later. A list of 150 or so TCR beta chains associated with cytomegalovirus was given.

In the case of this clone: Its antigen is currently unknown.

The trim removed 3 bases at V and 0 bases at J, leaving 8 bases unmatched. There are 17 residues in the CDR3. Germline CDR1 SGHVS, CDR2 FNYEAQ. Vbeta (60) and Jbeta (13) primers were used in the PCR. The protocol was immunoSEQ multiplex PCR, while the TCRdb copy is restricted to in-frame clones and leaves out a portion. Of about 150,000 clones listed, roughly three quarters are singletons. The TCR was taken from a man aged 30 to 39 in good health and CMV-seropositive. This chain links TRBV7-6 with TRBJ1-3; 7 bases agree with TRBD1. The sequenced sample was PBMCs. CDR3 protein: CASSLRTGAASGNTIYF. CDR3 in DNA: TGTGCCAGCAGCTTGCGGACAGGTGCCGCCTCTGGAAACACCATATATTTT.